This TCR beta chain stems from a study of early T cells in non-severe SARS-CoV-2 infection. Study-wide points: Missing private and CD4 specificities, VDJdb matching favored anti-spike CD8 responses.

This clonotype was counted many times. Its antigen remains unknown. V lost 2 bases and J 2 bases, leaving 8 bases between the germline ends. Germline values: CDR1 KGHSH, CDR2 LQKENI. The CDR3 runs to 14 residues. Each cDNA molecule carried a unique molecular identifier. TCRdb re-called the 5' RACE reads through MiXCR, storing one row per CDR3 protein. The sample holds tens of thousands of distinct CDR3 sequences, 8.5% to 12% seen once. Here the sequenced sample was whole blood, taken at baseline. The J gene is TRBJ2-3, the V gene TRBV18; maybe TRBD1 (6 bases). The TCR originated in an adult who was a healthcare worker with PCR-confirmed SARS-CoV-2 infection or an uninfected control (not recorded which). The CDR3: CASSPMGATDTQYF. For the CDR3, the DNA is TGTGCCAGCTCACCAATGGGGGCCACAGATACGCAGTATTTT.